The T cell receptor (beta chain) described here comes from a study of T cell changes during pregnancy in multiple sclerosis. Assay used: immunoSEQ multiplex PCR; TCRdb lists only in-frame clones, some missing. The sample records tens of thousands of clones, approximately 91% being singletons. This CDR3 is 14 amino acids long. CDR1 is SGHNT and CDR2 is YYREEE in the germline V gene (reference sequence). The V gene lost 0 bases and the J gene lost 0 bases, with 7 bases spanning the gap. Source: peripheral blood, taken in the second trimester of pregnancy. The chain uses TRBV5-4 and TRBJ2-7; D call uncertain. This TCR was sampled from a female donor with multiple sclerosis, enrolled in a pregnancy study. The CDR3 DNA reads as TGTGCCAGCAGCTTGGATAGGAGCTCCTACGAGCAGTACTTC. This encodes CASSLDRSSYEQYF.